The T cell receptor (beta chain) described here comes from a study of cytomegalovirus exposure and HLA in healthy donors. General study points: A prior analysis recorded that most TCR beta V segments were productive about 87% or about 30% of the time.

The CDR3 contains 15 residues. V lost 4 bases, J lost 0 bases, and 12 bases lay in between. Germline V gene data show CDR1 as SGHRS and CDR2 as YFSETQ. PCR used 60 Vbeta primers and 13 Jbeta primers. This table comes from immunoSEQ multiplex PCR, and its TCRdb copy is limited to in-frame clones, with some not included. The sample records roughly 230,000 clones, about nine tenths being singletons. Concerning this clone: What it recognizes is unknown.

This chain connects TRBV5-1 to TRBJ2-3, with no clear D. The source of this sequence is a girl aged 2 to 9 in good health and CMV-seronegative. The sample was PBMCs. The CDR3 sequence is CASSIGSISTDTQYF. The CDR3 nucleotides read TGCGCCAGCAGCATCGGGTCAATCAGCACAGATACGCAGTATTTT.